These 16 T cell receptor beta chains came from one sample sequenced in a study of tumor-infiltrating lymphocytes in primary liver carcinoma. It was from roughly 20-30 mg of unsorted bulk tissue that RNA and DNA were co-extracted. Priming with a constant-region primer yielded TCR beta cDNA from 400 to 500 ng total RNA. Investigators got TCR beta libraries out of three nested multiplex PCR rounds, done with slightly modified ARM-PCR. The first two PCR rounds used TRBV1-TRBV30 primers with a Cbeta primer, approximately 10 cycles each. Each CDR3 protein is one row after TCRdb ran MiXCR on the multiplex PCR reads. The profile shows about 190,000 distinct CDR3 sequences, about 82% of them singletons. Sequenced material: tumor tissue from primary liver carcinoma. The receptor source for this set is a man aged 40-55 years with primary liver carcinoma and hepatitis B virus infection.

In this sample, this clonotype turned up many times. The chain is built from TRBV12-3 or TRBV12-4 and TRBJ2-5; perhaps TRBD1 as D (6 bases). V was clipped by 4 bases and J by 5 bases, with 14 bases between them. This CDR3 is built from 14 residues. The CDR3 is CASSSWTVVETQYF. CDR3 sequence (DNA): TGTGCCAGCAGTTCGTGGACAGTCGTTGAGACCCAGTACTTC.

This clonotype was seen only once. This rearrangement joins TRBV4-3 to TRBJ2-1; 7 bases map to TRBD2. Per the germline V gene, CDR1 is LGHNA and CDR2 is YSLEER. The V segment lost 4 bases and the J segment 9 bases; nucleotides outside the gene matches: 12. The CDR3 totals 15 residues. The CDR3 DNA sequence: TGCGCCAGCAGCCTAAATGGCGGGAGTATTAGTGAGCAGTTCTTC. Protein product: CASSLNGGSISEQFF.

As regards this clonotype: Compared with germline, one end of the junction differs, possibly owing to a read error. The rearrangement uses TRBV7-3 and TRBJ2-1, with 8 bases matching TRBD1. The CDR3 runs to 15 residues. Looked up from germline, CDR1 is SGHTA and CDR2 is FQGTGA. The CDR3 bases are TGTGTCAGCAGCCCAGGGACAGGTAGTGGGAATGAGCAGTTCTTC. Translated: CVSSPGTGSGNEQFF.

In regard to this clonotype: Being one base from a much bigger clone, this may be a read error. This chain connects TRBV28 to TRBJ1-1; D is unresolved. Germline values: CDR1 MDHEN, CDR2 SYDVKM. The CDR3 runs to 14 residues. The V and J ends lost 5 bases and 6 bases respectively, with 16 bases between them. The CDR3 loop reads CASSEWGENAEAFF. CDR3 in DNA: TGTGCCAGCAGTGAGTGGGGAGAAAACGCTGAAGCTTTCTTT. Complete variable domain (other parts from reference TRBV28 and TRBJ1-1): DVKVTQSSRYLVKRTGEKVFLECVQDMDHENMFWYRQDPGLGLRLIYFSYDVKMKEKGDIPEGYSVSREKKERFSLILESASTNQTSMYLCASSEWGENAEAFFGQGTRLTVV.

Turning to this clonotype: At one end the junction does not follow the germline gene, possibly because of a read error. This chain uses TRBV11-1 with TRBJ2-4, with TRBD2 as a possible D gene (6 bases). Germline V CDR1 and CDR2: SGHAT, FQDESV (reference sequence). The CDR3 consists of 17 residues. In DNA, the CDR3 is TGCGCCAGCAGCTTTCCCGGGACTGGCGGGACCAAAACGATTCAGTACTTC. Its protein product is CASSFPGTGGTKTIQYF.

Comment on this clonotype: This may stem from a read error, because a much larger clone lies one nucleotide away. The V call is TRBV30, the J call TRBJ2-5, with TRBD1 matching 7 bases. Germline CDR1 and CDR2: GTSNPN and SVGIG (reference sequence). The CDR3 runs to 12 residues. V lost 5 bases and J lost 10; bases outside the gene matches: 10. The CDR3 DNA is TGTGCCTGGGAAACAGGGGAGAAGATCCAGTACTTC. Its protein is CAWETGEKIQYF. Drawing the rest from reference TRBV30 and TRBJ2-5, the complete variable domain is SQTIHQWPATLVQPVGSPLSLECTVEGTSNPNLYWYRQAAGRGLQLLFYSVGIGQISSEVPQNLSASRPQDRQFILSSKKLLLSDSGFYLCAWETGEKIQYFGPGTRLLVL.

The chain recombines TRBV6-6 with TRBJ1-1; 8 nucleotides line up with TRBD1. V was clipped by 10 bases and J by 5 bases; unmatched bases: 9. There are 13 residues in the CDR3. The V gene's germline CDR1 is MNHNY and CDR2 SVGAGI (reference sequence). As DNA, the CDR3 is TGTGCCACTAGTACAGGGGGGACTACTGAAGCTTTCTTT. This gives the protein CATSTGGTTEAFF.

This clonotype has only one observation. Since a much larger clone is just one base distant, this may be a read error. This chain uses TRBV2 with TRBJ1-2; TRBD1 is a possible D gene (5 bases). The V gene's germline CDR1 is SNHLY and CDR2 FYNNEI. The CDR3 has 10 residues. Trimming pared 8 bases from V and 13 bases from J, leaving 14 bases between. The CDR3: CASGGGSCTF. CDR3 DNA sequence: TGTGCCAGCGGTGGGGGTTCATGCACCTTC.

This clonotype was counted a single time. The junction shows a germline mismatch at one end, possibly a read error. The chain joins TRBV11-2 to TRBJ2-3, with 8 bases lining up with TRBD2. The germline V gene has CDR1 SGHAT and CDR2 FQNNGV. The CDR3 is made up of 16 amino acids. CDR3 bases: TGTGTCAGCAGCTCGGGACTAGTGGGAGTGTTGGATACGCAGTATTTT. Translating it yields CVSSSGLVGVLDTQYF.

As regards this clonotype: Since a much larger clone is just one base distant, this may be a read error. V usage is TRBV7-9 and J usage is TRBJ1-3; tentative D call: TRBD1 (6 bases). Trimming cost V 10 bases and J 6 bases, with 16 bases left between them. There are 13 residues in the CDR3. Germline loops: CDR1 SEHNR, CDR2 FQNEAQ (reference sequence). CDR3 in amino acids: CANSKGDENTIYF. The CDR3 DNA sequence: TGTGCCAACAGTAAGGGGGACGAAAACACCATATATTTT.

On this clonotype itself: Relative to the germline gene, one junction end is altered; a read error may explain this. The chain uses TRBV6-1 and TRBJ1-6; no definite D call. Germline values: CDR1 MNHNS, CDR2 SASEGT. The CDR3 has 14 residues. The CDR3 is CATSYTVYDSPLHF. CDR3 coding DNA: TGCGCCACCAGTTATACGGTCTATGATTCACCCCTCCACTTT.

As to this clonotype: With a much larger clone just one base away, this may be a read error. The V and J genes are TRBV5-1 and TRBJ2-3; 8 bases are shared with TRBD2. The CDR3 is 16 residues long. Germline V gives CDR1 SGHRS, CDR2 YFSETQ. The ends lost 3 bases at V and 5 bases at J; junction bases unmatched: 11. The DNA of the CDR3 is TGCGCCAGCAGCTCGGGACTAGTGGGACCCGGAGATACGCAGTATTTT. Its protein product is CASSSGLVGPGDTQYF.

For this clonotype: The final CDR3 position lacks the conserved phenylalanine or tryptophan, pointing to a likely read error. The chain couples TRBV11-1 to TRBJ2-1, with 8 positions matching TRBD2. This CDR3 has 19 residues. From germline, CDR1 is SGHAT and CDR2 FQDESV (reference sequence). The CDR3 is CASSPPPASGFSSYSEQFL. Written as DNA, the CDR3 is TGTGCCAGCAGCCCTCCCCCTGCTAGCGGGTTTAGCTCTTACAGTGAGCAGTTCCTC.

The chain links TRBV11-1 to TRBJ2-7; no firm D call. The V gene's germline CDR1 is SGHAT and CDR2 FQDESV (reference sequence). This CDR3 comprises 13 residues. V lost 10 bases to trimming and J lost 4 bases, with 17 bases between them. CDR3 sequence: CANSPRSGYEQYF. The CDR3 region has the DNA TGTGCCAATAGCCCGCGTTCGGGTTACGAGCAGTACTTC. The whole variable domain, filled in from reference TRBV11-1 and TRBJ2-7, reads EAEVAQSPRYKITEKSQAVAFWCDPISGHATLYWYRQILGQGPELLVQFQDESVVDDSQLPKDRFSAERLKGVDSTLKIQPAELGDSAMYLCANSPRSGYEQYFGPGTRLTVT.

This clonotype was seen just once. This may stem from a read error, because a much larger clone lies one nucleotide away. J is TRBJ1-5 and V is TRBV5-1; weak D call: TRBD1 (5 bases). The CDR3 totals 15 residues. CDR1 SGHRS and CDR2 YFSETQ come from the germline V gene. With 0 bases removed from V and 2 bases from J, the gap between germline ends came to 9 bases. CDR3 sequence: CASSLDGAGNQPQHF. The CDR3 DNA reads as TGCGCCAGCAGCTTGGATGGGGCTGGCAATCAGCCCCAGCATTTT.

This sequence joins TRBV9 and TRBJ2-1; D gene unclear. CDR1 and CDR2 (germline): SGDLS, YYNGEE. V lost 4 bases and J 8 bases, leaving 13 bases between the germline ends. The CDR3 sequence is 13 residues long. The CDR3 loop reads CASSPAAEDEQFF. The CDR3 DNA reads TGTGCCAGCAGCCCAGCCGCGGAAGATGAGCAGTTCTTC.